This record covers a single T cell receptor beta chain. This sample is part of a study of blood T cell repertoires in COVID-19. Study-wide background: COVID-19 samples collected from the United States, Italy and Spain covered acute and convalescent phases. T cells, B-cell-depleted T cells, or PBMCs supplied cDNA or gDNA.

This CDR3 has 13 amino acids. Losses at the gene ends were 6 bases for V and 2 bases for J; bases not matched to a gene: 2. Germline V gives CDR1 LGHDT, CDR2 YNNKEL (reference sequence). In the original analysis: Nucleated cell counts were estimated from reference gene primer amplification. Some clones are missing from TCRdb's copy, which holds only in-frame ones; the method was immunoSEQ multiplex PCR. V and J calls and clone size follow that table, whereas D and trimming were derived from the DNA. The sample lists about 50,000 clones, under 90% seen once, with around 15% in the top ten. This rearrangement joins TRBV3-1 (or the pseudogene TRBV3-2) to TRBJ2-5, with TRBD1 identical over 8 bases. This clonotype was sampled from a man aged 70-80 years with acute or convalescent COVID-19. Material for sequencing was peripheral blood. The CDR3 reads CASRTGAQETQYF. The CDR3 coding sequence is TGTGCCAGCAGGACAGGGGCGCAAGAGACCCAGTACTTC.